Listed below are T cell receptor beta chains from one sample, sequenced in a study. TCRdb passed the multiplex PCR reads through MiXCR, listing each CDR3 protein once. The sample holds several hundred distinct CDR3 sequences, approximately 31% seen once. Specimen: tumor-infiltrating Tregs sorted from the breast tumor. The receptors shown here come from a female donor with breast cancer. The CDR3 runs from the conserved cysteine through the conserved F or W. The order of the fields is CDR3 protein, CDR3 DNA, J gene, D gene, clone size, V gene. The D gene is left open where the match is weak. Clone size is given for some rows only: seen once, a few or many times, or a class if the clone is expanded.

CDR3: CASSLKRSAYGYTF; DNA: TGTGCCAGCAGTTTAAAACGTTCGGCATATGGCTACACCTTC; J: TRBJ1-2; D: -; size: large; V: TRBV12-3/TRBV12-4
CDR3: CASSLVGLGRDYGYTF; DNA: TGTGCCAGCAGTTTAGTAGGTTTAGGCCGCGACTATGGCTACACCTTC; J: TRBJ1-2; D: -; size: medium-sized; V: TRBV12-3/TRBV12-4
CDR3: CASSSGQAGYTF; DNA: TGTGCCAGCAGTTCCGGACAGGCTGGCTACACCTTC; J: TRBJ1-2; D: TRBD1; size: -; V: TRBV12-3/TRBV12-4
CDR3: CASSRERLSSGYTF; DNA: TGTGCCAGCAGTCGTGAGAGGCTTTCAAGTGGCTACACCTTC; J: TRBJ1-2; D: -; size: -; V: TRBV12-3/TRBV12-4
CDR3: CASSFLNGDYGYTF; DNA: TGTGCCAGCAGTTTCCTGAACGGGGACTATGGCTACACCTTC; J: TRBJ1-2; D: -; size: large; V: TRBV12-3/TRBV12-4
CDR3: CASSFLRQGNYGYTF; DNA: TGTGCCAGCAGTTTTCTACGACAGGGGAACTATGGCTACACCTTC; J: TRBJ1-2; D: TRBD1; size: -; V: TRBV12-3/TRBV12-4
CDR3: CASSFGSWGYTF; DNA: TGTGCCAGCAGTTTTGGGTCGTGGGGCTACACCTTC; J: TRBJ1-2; D: -; size: large; V: TRBV12-3/TRBV12-4
CDR3: CASSRPDRDGYTF; DNA: TGTGCCAGCAGCCGCCCGGACAGGGATGGCTACACCTTC; J: TRBJ1-2; D: TRBD1; size: -; V: TRBV12-3/TRBV12-4
CDR3: CASRWDETGPNYGYTF; DNA: TGTGCCAGCAGATGGGATGAGACAGGCCCTAACTATGGCTACACCTTC; J: TRBJ1-2; D: -; size: large; V: TRBV12-3/TRBV12-4
CDR3: CASSPEANYGYTF; DNA: TGTGCCAGCAGCCCAGAGGCTAACTATGGCTACACCTTC; J: TRBJ1-2; D: -; size: medium-sized; V: TRBV12-3/TRBV12-4
CDR3: CASSRGADYGYTF; DNA: TGTGCCAGCAGTAGGGGCGCCGACTATGGCTACACCTTC; J: TRBJ1-2; D: -; size: -; V: TRBV12-3/TRBV12-4
CDR3: CASSWDRGSGYTF; DNA: TGTGCCAGCAGTTGGGACAGGGGCTCTGGCTACACCTTC; J: TRBJ1-2; D: TRBD1; size: large; V: TRBV12-3/TRBV12-4
CDR3: CASSYVTDGYTF; DNA: TGTGCCAGCAGTTACGTAACGGATGGCTACACCTTC; J: TRBJ1-2; D: -; size: -; V: TRBV12-3/TRBV12-4
CDR3: CASSPRTGAYGYTF; DNA: TGTGCCAGCAGTCCGCGGACAGGGGCATATGGCTACACCTTC; J: TRBJ1-2; D: TRBD1; size: -; V: TRBV12-3/TRBV12-4
CDR3: CASSDGQGRDYGYTF; DNA: TGTGCCAGCAGTGACGGACAGGGAAGGGACTATGGCTACACCTTC; J: TRBJ1-2; D: TRBD1; size: medium-sized; V: TRBV12-3/TRBV12-4
CDR3: CASSPDRTNYGYTF; DNA: TGTGCCAGCAGTCCCGACAGGACCAACTATGGCTACACCTTC; J: TRBJ1-2; D: -; size: medium-sized; V: TRBV12-3/TRBV12-4
CDR3: CASGGVGGYTF; DNA: TGTGCCAGCGGAGGGGTGGGTGGCTACACCTTC; J: TRBJ1-2; D: -; size: large; V: TRBV12-3/TRBV12-4
CDR3: CASASSTGNGYTF; DNA: TGTGCTAGTGCCTCTTCCACAGGGAATGGCTACACCTTC; J: TRBJ1-2; D: -; size: large; V: TRBV12-5
CDR3: CASSLYGSGYTF; DNA: TGTGCCAGCAGTTTATATGGGTCTGGCTACACCTTC; J: TRBJ1-2; D: -; size: few; V: TRBV12-3/TRBV12-4
CDR3: CASSFRSPNYGYTF; DNA: TGTGCCAGCAGTTTCAGGAGTCCTAACTATGGCTACACCTTC; J: TRBJ1-2; D: -; size: many; V: TRBV12-3/TRBV12-4
CDR3: CASSRRDRVDYTF; DNA: TGTGCCAGCAGTCGTCGGGACAGGGTCGACTACACCTTC; J: TRBJ1-2; D: TRBD1; size: large; V: TRBV12-3/TRBV12-4
CDR3: CASSLVWANYGYTF; DNA: TGTGCCAGCAGTTTGGTATGGGCTAACTATGGCTACACCTTC; J: TRBJ1-2; D: -; size: large; V: TRBV12-3/TRBV12-4
CDR3: CASRRSSTGYGYTF; DNA: TGTGCCAGCAGGCGGAGCTCCACGGGCTATGGCTACACCTTC; J: TRBJ1-2; D: -; size: -; V: TRBV12-3/TRBV12-4
CDR3: CASSSGLDYGYTF; DNA: TGTGCCAGCAGTTCCGGGTTAGACTATGGCTACACCTTC; J: TRBJ1-2; D: -; size: -; V: TRBV12-3/TRBV12-4
CDR3: CASSWDRTYGYTF; DNA: TGTGCCAGCAGTTGGGACAGAACCTATGGCTACACCTTC; J: TRBJ1-2; D: TRBD1; size: large; V: TRBV12-3/TRBV12-4
CDR3: CASSRQVGHGYTF; DNA: TGTGCCAGCAGTCGACAGGTCGGTCATGGCTACACCTTC; J: TRBJ1-2; D: -; size: few; V: TRBV12-3/TRBV12-4
CDR3: CASSSYRAALYGYTF; DNA: TGTGCCAGCAGCTCTTACCGGGCAGCTCTTTATGGCTACACCTTC; J: TRBJ1-2; D: -; size: -; V: TRBV12-3/TRBV12-4
CDR3: CASSYDRLGNYGYTF; DNA: TGTGCCAGCAGCTACGACAGGCTGGGGAACTATGGCTACACCTTC; J: TRBJ1-2; D: -; size: -; V: TRBV12-3/TRBV12-4
CDR3: CASSLARPYGYTF; DNA: TGTGCCAGCAGTTTAGCGCGGCCTTATGGCTACACCTTC; J: TRBJ1-2; D: -; size: -; V: TRBV12-3/TRBV12-4
CDR3: CASSLLPGPFYGYTF; DNA: TGTGCCAGCAGTTTACTTCCGGGACCGTTCTATGGCTACACCTTC; J: TRBJ1-2; D: -; size: -; V: TRBV12-3/TRBV12-4
CDR3: CASSLDRGNGYTF; DNA: TGTGCCAGCAGTTTAGACAGGGGCAATGGCTACACCTTC; J: TRBJ1-2; D: TRBD1; size: -; V: TRBV12-3/TRBV12-4
CDR3: CASSLGSVSRSWNYGYTF; DNA: TGTGCCAGCAGTTTAGGGTCGGTATCAAGGTCGTGGAACTATGGCTACACCTTC; J: TRBJ1-2; D: -; size: few; V: TRBV12-3/TRBV12-4
CDR3: CASSFEGWYGYTF; DNA: TGTGCCAGCAGTTTCGAGGGGTGGTATGGCTACACCTTC; J: TRBJ1-2; D: -; size: -; V: TRBV12-3/TRBV12-4
CDR3: CASRLGQLPSGYTF; DNA: TGTGCCAGCAGGTTGGGACAGCTGCCTTCTGGCTACACCTTC; J: TRBJ1-2; D: TRBD1; size: -; V: TRBV12-3/TRBV12-4
CDR3: CASGSLDGYYGYTF; DNA: TGTGCTAGTGGTTCGCTGGACGGATACTATGGCTACACCTTC; J: TRBJ1-2; D: -; size: large; V: TRBV12-5
CDR3: CASSLGMNYGYTF; DNA: TGTGCCAGCAGTTTAGGGATGAACTATGGCTACACCTTC; J: TRBJ1-2; D: -; size: -; V: TRBV12-3/TRBV12-4
CDR3: CASSFLRGGYTF; DNA: TGTGCCAGCAGCTTCCTGAGGGGCGGCTACACCTTC; J: TRBJ1-2; D: -; size: -; V: TRBV12-3/TRBV12-4
CDR3: CASSSRQGPVDYGYTF; DNA: TGTGCCAGCAGTTCCCGACAGGGCCCGGTGGACTATGGCTACACCTTC; J: TRBJ1-2; D: TRBD1; size: medium-sized; V: TRBV12-3/TRBV12-4
CDR3: CASSLFVGSEYGYTF; DNA: TGTGCCAGCAGTTTATTCGTGGGCAGCGAATATGGCTACACCTTC; J: TRBJ1-2; D: -; size: -; V: TRBV12-3/TRBV12-4
CDR3: CASHPSDRAPYGYTF; DNA: TGTGCCAGCCATCCTTCCGACAGGGCTCCCTATGGCTACACCTTC; J: TRBJ1-2; D: TRBD1; size: medium-sized; V: TRBV12-3/TRBV12-4
CDR3: CASSLVGLGCDYGYTF; DNA: TGTGCCAGCAGTTTAGTAGGCTTAGGCTGCGACTATGGCTACACCTTC; J: TRBJ1-2; D: -; size: many; V: TRBV12-3/TRBV12-4